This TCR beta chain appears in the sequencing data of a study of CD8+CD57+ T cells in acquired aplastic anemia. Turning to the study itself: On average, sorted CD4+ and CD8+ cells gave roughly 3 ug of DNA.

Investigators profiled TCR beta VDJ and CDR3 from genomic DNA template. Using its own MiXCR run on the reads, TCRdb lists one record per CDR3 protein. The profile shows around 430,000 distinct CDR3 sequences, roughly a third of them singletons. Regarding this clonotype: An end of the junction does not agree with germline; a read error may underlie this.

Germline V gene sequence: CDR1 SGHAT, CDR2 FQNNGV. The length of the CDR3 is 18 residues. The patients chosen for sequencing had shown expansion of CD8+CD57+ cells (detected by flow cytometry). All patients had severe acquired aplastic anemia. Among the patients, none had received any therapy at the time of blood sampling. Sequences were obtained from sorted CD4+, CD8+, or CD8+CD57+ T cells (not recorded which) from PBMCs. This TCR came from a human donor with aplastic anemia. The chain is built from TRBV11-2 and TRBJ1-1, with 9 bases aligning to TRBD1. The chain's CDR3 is CGSSLRPGQGSLNTEAFF. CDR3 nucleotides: TGTGGCAGCAGCTTACGCCCGGGACAGGGCTCTCTGAACACTGAAGCTTTCTTT.